Only one count was recorded for the clone carrying this T cell receptor beta chain. The sample is drawn from a study of blood T cell repertoires in COVID-19. Profiled with immunoSEQ multiplex PCR; TCRdb holds only in-frame clones, not every one. The data hold around 220,000 clones, with roughly 89% observed a single time. CDR1 and CDR2 (germline): SGHTA, FQGTGA. The V and J ends lost 5 bases and 6 bases respectively, with 21 bases between them. The CDR3 has 16 residues. This chain links TRBV7-3 with TRBJ2-3; a weak D match, TRBD2 (5 bases). This clonotype originated in a man in his thirties or forties who had been exposed to COVID-19. The sequencing sample was made of PBMCs or T cells enriched from blood (not recorded which). The CDR3 coding sequence is TGTGCCAGCAGCCCCTCCGCGGGCTGGCGGGCGGATACGCAGTATTTT. Protein sequence: CASSPSAGWRADTQYF.